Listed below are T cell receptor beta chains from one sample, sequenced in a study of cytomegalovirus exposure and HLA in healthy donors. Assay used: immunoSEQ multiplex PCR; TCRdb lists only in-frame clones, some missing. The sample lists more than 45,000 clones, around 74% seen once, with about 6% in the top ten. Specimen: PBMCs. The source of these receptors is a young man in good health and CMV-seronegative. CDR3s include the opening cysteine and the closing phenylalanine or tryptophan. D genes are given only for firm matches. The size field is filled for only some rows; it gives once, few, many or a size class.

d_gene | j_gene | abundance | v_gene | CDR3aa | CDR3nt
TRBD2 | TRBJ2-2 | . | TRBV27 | CAGSAGAGGELFF | TGTGCCGGTTCAGCGGGAGCCGGCGGGGAGCTGTTTTTT
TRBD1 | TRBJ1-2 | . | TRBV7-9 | CASSQPRDSYGYTF | TGTGCCAGCAGCCAACCCCGGGACAGCTATGGCTACACCTTC
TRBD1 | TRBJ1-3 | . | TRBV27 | CASGATGEIGNTIYF | TGTGCCAGCGGCGCAACAGGGGAGATTGGAAACACCATATATTTT
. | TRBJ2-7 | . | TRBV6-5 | CASSSYYEQYF | TGTGCCAGCAGCTCCTACTACGAGCAGTACTTC
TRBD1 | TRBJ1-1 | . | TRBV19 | CASSITGQKNTEAFF | TGTGCCAGTAGTATAACGGGACAGAAGAACACTGAAGCTTTCTTT
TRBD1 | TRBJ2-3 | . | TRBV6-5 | CASSLRQGPADTQYF | TGTGCCAGCAGTCTAAGACAGGGTCCGGCAGATACGCAGTATTTT
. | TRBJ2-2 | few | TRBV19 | CASSNFGGSEDTGELFF | TGTGCCAGTAGTAATTTTGGAGGGTCAGAGGACACCGGGGAGCTGTTTTTT
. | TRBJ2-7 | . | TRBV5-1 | CASSLPRDGTQTYEQYF | TGCGCCAGCAGCTTGCCCAGGGATGGAACTCAAACCTACGAGCAGTACTTC
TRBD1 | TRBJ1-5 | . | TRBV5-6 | CASSVLRDRGDQPQHF | TGTGCCAGCAGCGTACTCCGGGACAGGGGCGATCAGCCCCAGCATTTT
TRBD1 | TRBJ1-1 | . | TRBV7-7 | CASSIDRDTEAFF | TGTGCCAGCAGCATAGACAGGGATACTGAAGCTTTCTTT
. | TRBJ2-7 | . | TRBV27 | CASSLRQGGIYEQYF | TGTGCCAGCAGTTTACGCCAGGGAGGCATCTACGAGCAGTACTTC
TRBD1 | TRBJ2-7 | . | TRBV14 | CASSHWDRGLYEQYF | TGTGCCAGCAGTCACTGGGACAGGGGGCTCTACGAGCAGTACTTC
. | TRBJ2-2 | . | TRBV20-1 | CSARFGGELFF | TGCAGTGCTAGGTTCGGCGGGGAGCTGTTTTTT
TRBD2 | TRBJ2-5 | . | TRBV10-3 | CAIKGPAGAETQYF | TGTGCCATCAAGGGGCCCGCGGGAGCAGAGACCCAGTACTTC
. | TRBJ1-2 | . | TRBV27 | CASSWRDQRGGYTF | TGTGCCAGCAGTTGGAGGGACCAACGGGGTGGCTACACCTTC
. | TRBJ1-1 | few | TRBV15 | CATSRKLQGKEAFF | TGTGCCACCAGCAGAAAACTACAGGGAAAAGAAGCTTTCTTT
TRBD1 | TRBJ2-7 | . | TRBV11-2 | CASSPISRQGTTYEQYF | TGTGCCAGCAGCCCGATCTCGAGACAGGGGACCACCTACGAGCAGTACTTC
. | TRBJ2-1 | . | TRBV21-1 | CAFSSGDSYNEQFF | TGTGCCTTCTCTAGCGGGGACTCCTACAATGAGCAGTTCTTC
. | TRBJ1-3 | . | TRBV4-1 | CASSHRREGGNTIYF | TGCGCCAGCAGCCACCGCAGGGAAGGTGGAAACACCATATATTTT
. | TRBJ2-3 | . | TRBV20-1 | CSASTGDTQYF | TGCAGTGCTAGTACAGGAGATACGCAGTATTTT
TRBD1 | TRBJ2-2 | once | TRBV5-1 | CASKPGPPGQGITVMSRELFF | TGCGCCAGCAAACCCGGCCCTCCGGGACAGGGAATAACAGTCATGAGTCGGGAGCTGTTTTTT
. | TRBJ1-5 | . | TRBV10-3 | CAISESRVQPQHF | TGTGCCATCAGTGAGAGCAGGGTTCAGCCCCAGCATTTT
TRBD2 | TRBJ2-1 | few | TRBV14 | CASSQDILARISFYNEQFF | TGTGCCAGCAGCCAAGACATACTAGCGCGAATAAGTTTCTACAATGAGCAGTTCTTC
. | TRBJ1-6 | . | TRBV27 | CASSLATVATLHF | TGTGCCAGCAGTTTAGCAACAGTGGCAACCCTCCACTTT
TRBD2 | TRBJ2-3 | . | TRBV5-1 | CASSSGLAATDTQYF | TGCGCCAGCAGCTCGGGACTAGCGGCCACAGATACGCAGTATTTT
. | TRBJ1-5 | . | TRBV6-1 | CASSDGRDYQPQHF | TGTGCCAGCAGTGACGGAAGGGACTATCAGCCCCAGCATTTT
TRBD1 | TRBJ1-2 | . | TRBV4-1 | CASSHPRGGTGGAGYGYTF | TGCGCCAGCAGCCATCCCCGAGGGGGGACAGGGGGCGCAGGCTATGGCTACACCTTC
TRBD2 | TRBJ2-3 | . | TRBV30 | CAWSETSGSTDTQYF | TGTGCCTGGAGCGAAACTAGCGGGAGCACAGATACGCAGTATTTT
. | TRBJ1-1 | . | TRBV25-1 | CASSELAGNTEAFF | TGTGCCAGCAGTGAATTGGCAGGAAACACTGAAGCTTTCTTT
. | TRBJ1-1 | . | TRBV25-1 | CASSEWGVNTEAFF | TGTGCCAGCAGTGAATGGGGGGTTAATACTGAAGCTTTCTTT
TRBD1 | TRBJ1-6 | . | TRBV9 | CASSPVPGTGYNSPLHF | TGTGCCAGCAGCCCAGTACCCGGGACAGGGTACAATTCACCCCTCCACTTT
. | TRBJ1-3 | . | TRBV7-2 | CASSLDLGPTGNTIYF | TGTGCCAGCAGCTTAGATCTGGGCCCCACTGGAAACACCATATATTTT
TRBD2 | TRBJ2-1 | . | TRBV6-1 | CASSEREGPRQDEQFF | TGTGCCAGCAGTGAAAGGGAGGGACCCCGACAAGATGAGCAGTTCTTC
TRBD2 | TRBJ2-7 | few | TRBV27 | CASSWTSGSPYEQYF | TGTGCCAGCAGCTGGACTAGCGGGAGCCCCTACGAGCAGTACTTC
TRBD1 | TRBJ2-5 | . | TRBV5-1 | CASSLSDRGETQYF | TGCGCCAGCAGCTTGTCGGACAGGGGTGAGACCCAGTACTTC
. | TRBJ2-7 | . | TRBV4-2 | CASSPLGSHEQYF | TGTGCCAGCAGCCCACTAGGTTCCCACGAGCAGTACTTC
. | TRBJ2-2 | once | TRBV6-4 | CASSERGGGIAGELFF | TGTGCCAGCAGTGAGCGGGGAGGAGGTATCGCCGGGGAGCTGTTTTTT
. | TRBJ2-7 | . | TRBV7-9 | CASSLVGIPYEQYF | TGTGCCAGCAGCTTAGTGGGCATCCCCTACGAGCAGTACTTC
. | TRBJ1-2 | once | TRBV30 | CAWSLGEDYGYTF | TGTGCCTGGAGTTTAGGGGAGGACTATGGCTACACCTTC
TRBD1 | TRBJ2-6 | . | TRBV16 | CASSQDRGLGANVLTF | TGTGCCAGCAGCCAAGACAGGGGGCTTGGGGCCAACGTCCTGACTTTC
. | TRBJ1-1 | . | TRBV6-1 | CASSAMMGSTEAFF | TGTGCCAGCAGTGCCATGATGGGGAGCACTGAAGCTTTCTTT
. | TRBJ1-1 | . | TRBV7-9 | CASSFMNTEAFF | TGTGCCAGCAGCTTTATGAACACTGAAGCTTTCTTT
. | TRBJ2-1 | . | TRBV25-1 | CASSVTIGRGNEQFF | TGTGCCAGCAGTGTAACTATCGGGAGAGGCAATGAGCAGTTCTTC
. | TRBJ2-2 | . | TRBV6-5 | CASSRGGLNTGELFF | TGTGCCAGCAGTCGAGGGGGACTAAACACCGGGGAGCTGTTTTTT
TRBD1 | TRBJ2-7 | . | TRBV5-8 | CASSLGGTGGIHEQYF | TGTGCCAGCAGCTTGGGGGGGACAGGGGGCATCCACGAGCAGTACTTC
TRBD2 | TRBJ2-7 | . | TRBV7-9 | CASSHTSDSYEQYF | TGTGCCAGCAGCCATACTAGCGACTCCTACGAGCAGTACTTC
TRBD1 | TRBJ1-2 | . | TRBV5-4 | CASSSLQGLGYTF | TGTGCCAGCAGCTCGTTACAGGGGTTGGGCTACACCTTC
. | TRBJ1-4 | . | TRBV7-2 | CASSTRRVNEKLFF | TGTGCCAGCAGCACGCGGAGAGTTAATGAAAAACTGTTTTTT
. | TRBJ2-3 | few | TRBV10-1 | CASSRLDPSTDTQYF | TGCGCCAGCAGCCGACTCGATCCTAGCACAGATACGCAGTATTTT
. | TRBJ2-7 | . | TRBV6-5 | CASSNWAGQPEQYF | TGTGCCAGCAGTAACTGGGCGGGGCAGCCCGAGCAGTACTTC
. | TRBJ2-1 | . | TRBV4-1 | CASSSGISSYNEQFF | TGCGCCAGCAGTAGCGGTATAAGCTCCTACAATGAGCAGTTCTTC
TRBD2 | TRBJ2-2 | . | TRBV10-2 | CASMGLADGELFF | TGCGCCAGCATGGGACTAGCGGACGGGGAGCTGTTTTTT
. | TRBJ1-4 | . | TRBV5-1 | CASSPSDRSNEKLFF | TGCGCCAGCAGCCCCTCGGACAGAAGTAATGAAAAACTGTTTTTT
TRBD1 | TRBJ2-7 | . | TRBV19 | CASGGTGSYEQYF | TGTGCCAGTGGTGGGACAGGGTCGTACGAGCAGTACTTC
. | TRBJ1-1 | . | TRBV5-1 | CASSVGGWEGTEAFF | TGCGCCAGCAGCGTCGGGGGGTGGGAGGGCACTGAAGCTTTCTTT
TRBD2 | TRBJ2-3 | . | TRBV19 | CASSRGRATDTQYF | TGTGCCAGTAGTCGCGGGAGGGCCACAGATACGCAGTATTTT
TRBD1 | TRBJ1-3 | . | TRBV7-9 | CASRRTGTGVIGNTIYF | TGTGCCAGCAGACGGACCGGGACAGGGGTTATCGGAAACACCATATATTTT
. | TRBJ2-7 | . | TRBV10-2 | CASSESRSWGLGEQYF | TGCGCCAGCAGTGAGTCGAGGTCCTGGGGGCTGGGGGAGCAGTACTTC
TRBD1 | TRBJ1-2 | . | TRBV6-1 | CASRVLDRGVYGYTF | TGTGCCAGCAGGGTACTCGACAGGGGAGTTTATGGCTACACCTTC
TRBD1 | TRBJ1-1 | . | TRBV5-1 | CASSLLTGGPGGNTEAFF | TGCGCCAGCAGCCTGTTGACAGGGGGGCCGGGCGGGAACACTGAAGCTTTCTTT